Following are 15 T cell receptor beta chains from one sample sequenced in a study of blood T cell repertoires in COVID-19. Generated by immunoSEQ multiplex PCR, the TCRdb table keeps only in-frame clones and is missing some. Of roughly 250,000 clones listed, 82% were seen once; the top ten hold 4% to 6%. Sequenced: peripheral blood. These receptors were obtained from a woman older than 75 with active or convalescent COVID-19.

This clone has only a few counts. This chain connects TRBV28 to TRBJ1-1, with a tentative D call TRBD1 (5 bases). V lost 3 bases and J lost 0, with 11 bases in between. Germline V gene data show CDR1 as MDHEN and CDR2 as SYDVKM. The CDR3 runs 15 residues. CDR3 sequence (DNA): TGTGCCAGCAGTTTTTTTGACAGACTGAACACTGAAGCTTTCTTT. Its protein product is CASSFFDRLNTEAFF.

The CDR3 loop is CASSMGQGFINEQFF. The CDR3 DNA is TGTGCCAGCAGCATGGGACAGGGTTTTATCAATGAGCAGTTCTTC. The chain has TRBV27 and TRBJ2-1; TRBD1 aligns across 9 bases. Germline-derived CDR1 and CDR2 are MNHEY and SMNVEV (reference sequence). The CDR3 is 15 residues long. The ends lost 6 bases at V and 6 bases at J; junction bases unmatched: 9.

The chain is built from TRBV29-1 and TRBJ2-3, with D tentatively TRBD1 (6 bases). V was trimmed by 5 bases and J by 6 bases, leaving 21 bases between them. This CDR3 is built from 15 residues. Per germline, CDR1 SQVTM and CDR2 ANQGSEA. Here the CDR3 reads CSVSYRVLRADTQYF. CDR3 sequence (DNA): TGCAGCGTTTCATACAGGGTTCTCCGCGCGGATACGCAGTATTTT.

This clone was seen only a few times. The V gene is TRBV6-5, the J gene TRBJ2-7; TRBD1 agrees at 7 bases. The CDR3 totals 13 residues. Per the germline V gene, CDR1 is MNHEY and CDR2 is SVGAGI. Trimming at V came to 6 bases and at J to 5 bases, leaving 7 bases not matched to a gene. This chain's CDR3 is CASRSDRAHEQYF. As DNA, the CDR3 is TGTGCCAGCAGGTCCGACAGGGCCCACGAGCAGTACTTC.

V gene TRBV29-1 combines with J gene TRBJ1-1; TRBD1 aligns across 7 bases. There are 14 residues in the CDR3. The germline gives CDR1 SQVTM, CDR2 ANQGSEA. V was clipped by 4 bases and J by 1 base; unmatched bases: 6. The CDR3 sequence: CSVGVGTANTEAFF. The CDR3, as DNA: TGCAGCGTTGGGGTCGGGACAGCGAACACTGAAGCTTTCTTT.

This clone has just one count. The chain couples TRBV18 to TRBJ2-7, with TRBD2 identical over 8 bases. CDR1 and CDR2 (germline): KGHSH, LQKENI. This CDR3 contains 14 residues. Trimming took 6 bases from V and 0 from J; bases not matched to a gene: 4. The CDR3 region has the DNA TGTGCCAGCTCCCCGGCGGGGGGCTCCTACGAGCAGTACTTC. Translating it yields CASSPAGGSYEQYF.

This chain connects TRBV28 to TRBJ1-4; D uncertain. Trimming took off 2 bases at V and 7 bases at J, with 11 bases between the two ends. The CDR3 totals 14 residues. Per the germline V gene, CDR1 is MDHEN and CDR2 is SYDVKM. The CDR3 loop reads CASSLNGLGEKLFF. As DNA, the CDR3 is TGTGCCAGCAGTTTAAATGGGCTGGGTGAAAAACTGTTTTTT.

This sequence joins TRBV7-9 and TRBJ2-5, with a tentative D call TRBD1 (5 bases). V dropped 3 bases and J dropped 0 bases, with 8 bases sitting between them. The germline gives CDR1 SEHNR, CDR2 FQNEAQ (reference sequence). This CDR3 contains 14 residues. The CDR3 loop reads CASSLGQHQETQYF. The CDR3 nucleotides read TGTGCCAGCAGCTTGGGGCAGCACCAAGAGACCCAGTACTTC.

The CDR3 reads CASSLVAGDLHEQFF. The CDR3 DNA follows: TGCGCCAGCAGTCTGGTGGCGGGGGATCTCCATGAGCAGTTCTTC. The J gene is TRBJ2-1, the V gene TRBV10-2; 7 bases are shared with TRBD2. Germline values: CDR1 WSHSY, CDR2 SAAADI. V lost 5 bases, J lost 8 bases, and 12 bases stayed unmatched. This CDR3 contains 15 residues.

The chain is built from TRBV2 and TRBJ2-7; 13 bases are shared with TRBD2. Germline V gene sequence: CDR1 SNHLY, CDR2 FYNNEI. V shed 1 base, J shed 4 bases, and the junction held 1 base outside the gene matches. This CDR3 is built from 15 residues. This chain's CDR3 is CASSEGTSGRYEQYF. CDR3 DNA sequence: TGTGCCAGCAGTGAAGGGACTAGCGGGAGATACGAGCAGTACTTC.

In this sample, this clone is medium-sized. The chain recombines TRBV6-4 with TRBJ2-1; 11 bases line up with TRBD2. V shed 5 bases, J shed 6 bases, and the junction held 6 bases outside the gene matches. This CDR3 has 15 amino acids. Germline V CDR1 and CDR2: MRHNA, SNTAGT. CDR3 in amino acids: CASSRTSGRGNEQFF. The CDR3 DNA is TGTGCCAGCAGTCGCACTAGCGGGAGAGGCAATGAGCAGTTCTTC.

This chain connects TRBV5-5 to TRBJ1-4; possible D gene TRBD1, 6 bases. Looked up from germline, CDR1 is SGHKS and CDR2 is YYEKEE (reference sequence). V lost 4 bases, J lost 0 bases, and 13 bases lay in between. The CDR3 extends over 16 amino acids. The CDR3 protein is CASSRGTIATNEKLFF. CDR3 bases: TGTGCCAGCAGCCGTGGGACAATTGCAACTAATGAAAAACTGTTTTTT.

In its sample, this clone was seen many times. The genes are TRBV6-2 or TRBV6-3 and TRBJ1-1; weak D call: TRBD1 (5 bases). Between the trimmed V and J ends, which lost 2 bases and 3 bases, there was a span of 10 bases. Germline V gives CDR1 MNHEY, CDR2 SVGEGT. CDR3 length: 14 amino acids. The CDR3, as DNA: TGTGCCAGCAGTTACAGGGGAGGGGACACTGAAGCTTTCTTT. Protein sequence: CASSYRGGDTEAFF.

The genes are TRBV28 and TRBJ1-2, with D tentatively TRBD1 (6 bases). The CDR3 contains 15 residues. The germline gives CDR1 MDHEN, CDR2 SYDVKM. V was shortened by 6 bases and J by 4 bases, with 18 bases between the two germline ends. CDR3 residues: CASSRLQGAGYGYTF. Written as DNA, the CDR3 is TGTGCCAGCAGCCGATTACAGGGCGCAGGCTATGGCTACACCTTC.

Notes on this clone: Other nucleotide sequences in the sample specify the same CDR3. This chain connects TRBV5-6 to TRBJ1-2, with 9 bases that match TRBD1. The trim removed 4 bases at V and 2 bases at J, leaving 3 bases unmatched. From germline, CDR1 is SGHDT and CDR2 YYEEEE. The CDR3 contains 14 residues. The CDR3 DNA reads TGTGCCAGCAGCCAGGACAGGGGAAACTATGGCTACACCTTC. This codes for CASSQDRGNYGYTF.